This T cell receptor beta chain emerged from a study of blood T cell repertoires in COVID-19. Turning to the study itself: Donors in the United States, Italy and Spain gave samples during acute or convalescent COVID-19.

On this clone: Mismatch with germline at one junction end may stem from a read error.

Germline loops: CDR1 MNHNS, CDR2 SASEGT. The length of the CDR3 is 13 residues. Per the original methods: The authors estimated nucleated cell counts from reference gene primer amplification. Libraries were prepared by immunoSEQ multiplex PCR; TCRdb keeps only in-frame clonotypes and omits some of them. V, J and clone size are taken as reported in that table, and D and trimming were inferred from the DNA itself. The table lists some 100,000 clones, roughly four fifths of them singletons, with about 10% in the top ten. The material sequenced was peripheral blood. This chain connects TRBV6-1 to TRBJ1-5, with D hard to call. The source is a human donor in a cohort sampled during active COVID-19. Written as DNA, the CDR3 is TGTGCCAGCAGGGAAGGCCTGGGCCAGCCCCAGCATTTT. It translates to CASREGLGQPQHF.